These T cell receptor beta chains were read from a single sample in a study of neurological immune-mediated disorders. From the 5' RACE reads, TCRdb called clonotypes with MiXCR, one entry per CDR3 protein. The table shows nearly 60,000 distinct CDR3 sequences, with approximately 3.6% occurring only once. The sample comprised PBMCs. The source of these receptors is a woman aged 55 to 70 with multiple sclerosis. Each CDR3 is given with its conserved first and last residue. D genes are given only for firm matches. Expanded clones get a size class; other rows say once, few or many, or leave the size out.

cdr3_nt,cdr3_aa,v_call,j_call,clone_size,d_call
TGCAGTGCTAGAGTCCTCGGCAGGGAGCGTGGCTACACCTTC,CSARVLGRERGYTF,TRBV20-1,TRBJ1-2,many,.
TGCAGTGCTAGTGGGGCGGTCCCTAGCACAGATACGCAGTATTTT,CSASGAVPSTDTQYF,TRBV20-1,TRBJ2-3,many,.
TGTGCCAGCTCACTAGATTCTTCCTACGAGCAGTACTTC,CASSLDSSYEQYF,TRBV9,TRBJ2-7,many,.
TGTGCCAGCAGTTACCTTCGGACAGGGAAGAAACATACGCAGTATTTT,CASSYLRTGKKHTQYF,TRBV6-5,TRBJ2-3,many,TRBD1
TGCAGCGCATCGGGACTAGCGGGGCCGTCCTACGAGCAGTACTTC,CSASGLAGPSYEQYF,TRBV29-1,TRBJ2-7,many,TRBD2
TGTGCCAGCAGTACCTACAGGGTCGAGAATGAAAAACTGTTTTTT,CASSTYRVENEKLFF,TRBV6-5,TRBJ1-4,many,.
TGTGCCAGCAGTTACTCGGGGGCCGGGAATAGCAATCAGCCCCAGCATTTT,CASSYSGAGNSNQPQHF,TRBV6-5,TRBJ1-5,many,.
TGTGCCAGCAGTTCAGGGCCAGCTAACTATGGCTACACCTTC,CASSSGPANYGYTF,TRBV12-3/TRBV12-4,TRBJ1-2,many,.
TGCGCCAGCAGCTTGGCAGATTCAACTAATGAAAAACTGTTTTTT,CASSLADSTNEKLFF,TRBV5-1,TRBJ1-4,many,.
TGTGCCAGCAGTGCACCCCGAAGCGGACCCTCTGGGGCCAACGTCCTGACTTTC,CASSAPRSGPSGANVLTF,TRBV25-1,TRBJ2-6,many,.
TGCGCCAGCAGCTTGTCCAGGGGAGGACGAACAGATACGCAGTATTTT,CASSLSRGGRTDTQYF,TRBV5-1,TRBJ2-3,many,.
TGTGCCAGCAGTTTTTCCGGGAAGGACACTGAAGCTTTCTTT,CASSFSGKDTEAFF,TRBV28,TRBJ1-1,many,.
TGTGCCAGCAGCTCGTTAGCGGGGAGATACACAGATACGCAGTATTTT,CASSSLAGRYTDTQYF,TRBV7-9,TRBJ2-3,many,TRBD2
TGTGCCAGCAGGACGGCTAGAAACACCGGGGAGCTGTTTTTT,CASRTARNTGELFF,TRBV6-2/TRBV6-3,TRBJ2-2,.,.
TGCAGTGCTAGAGTAGCCAGGGCCCCCTACGAGCAGTACTTC,CSARVARAPYEQYF,TRBV20-1,TRBJ2-7,many,.
TGTGCCAGCGGGGCACTTCGAGATCAGCCCCAGCATTTT,CASGALRDQPQHF,TRBV12-3/TRBV12-4,TRBJ1-5,many,.
TGCGCCAGCAGCTTGCGACAGACCTATAAGGAGTACACTGAAGCTTTCTTT,CASSLRQTYKEYTEAFF,TRBV5-1,TRBJ1-1,many,.
TGTGCCAGCAGAGGAGCGGGGGAGGGATCCAGTACAGATACGCAGTATTTT,CASRGAGEGSSTDTQYF,TRBV12-3/TRBV12-4,TRBJ2-3,many,TRBD2
TGCAGCGTTCGGCGGACAGGGGACGGTGAGCAGTTCTTC,CSVRRTGDGEQFF,TRBV29-1,TRBJ2-1,many,TRBD1
TGCGCCAGCAGCCAGACTAGCGGGAACTTCTACAATGAGCAGTTCTTC,CASSQTSGNFYNEQFF,TRBV5-1,TRBJ2-1,many,TRBD2
TGTGCCAGCAGGAACAGCTATAATCAGCCCCAGCATTTT,CASRNSYNQPQHF,TRBV28,TRBJ1-5,many,.
TGCAGTGCTAGACAAACCGGGGAGCTGTTTTTT,CSARQTGELFF,TRBV20-1,TRBJ2-2,many,.
TGCAGTGCCGCGGACAGGGGAGGCTACACCTTC,CSAADRGGYTF,TRBV20-1,TRBJ1-2,few,TRBD1
TGCGCCAGCAGCTTGAAGGGAGGCAATTCACCCCTCCACTTT,CASSLKGGNSPLHF,TRBV5-1,TRBJ1-6,many,.
TGTGCCAGCAGCTTAGGCAGGTTAAACACCGGGGAGCTGTTTTTT,CASSLGRLNTGELFF,TRBV7-8,TRBJ2-2,many,.
TGTGCCATCGAGGCGGGGGGGAACAATGAGCAGTTCTTC,CAIEAGGNNEQFF,TRBV7-2,TRBJ2-1,many,TRBD2
TGCAGCGTGTCGGAGGCCTACGAGCAGTACTTC,CSVSEAYEQYF,TRBV29-1,TRBJ2-7,many,.
TGCGCCAGCAGTCGGGACTTCTACACAGATACGCAGTATTTT,CASSRDFYTDTQYF,TRBV10-2,TRBJ2-3,many,.
TGTGCCAGCAGCCAAAGGACAGCTCAGTATTTT,CASSQRTAQYF,TRBV14,TRBJ2-3,few,.
TGCGCCAGCAGCGTAATGGGCCCCTACCAAGAGACCCAGTACTTC,CASSVMGPYQETQYF,TRBV5-1,TRBJ2-5,many,.
TGTGCCAGCAGTTACAGAGGGGCTTTCTTT,CASSYRGAFF,TRBV6-6,TRBJ1-1,many,.
TGTGCCACCAGTGATAGGGACAGGGGGCGCACAGATACGCAGTATTTT,CATSDRDRGRTDTQYF,TRBV24-1,TRBJ2-3,many,TRBD1
TGTGCCAGCACCTCGTGGACAGGGGATTACAATGAGCAGTTCTTC,CASTSWTGDYNEQFF,TRBV28,TRBJ2-1,many,TRBD1
TGTGCCAGCACCGATAATTCAGGGTGTACCCTCTACGAGCAGTACTTC,CASTDNSGCTLYEQYF,TRBV14,TRBJ2-7,many,.
TGTGCCAGCAGTCAGGGGGCTGGCAATGAGCAGTTCTTC,CASSQGAGNEQFF,TRBV7-2,TRBJ2-1,few,TRBD1
TGTGCCAGCAGTTTAGGGGTGTACTTTAATGAAAAACTGTTTTTT,CASSLGVYFNEKLFF,TRBV12-3/TRBV12-4,TRBJ1-4,many,.
TGTGCCAGCAGCTTTTCAGGGGGCACTGAAGCTTTCTTT,CASSFSGGTEAFF,TRBV12-1,TRBJ1-1,few,.
TGTGCCAGCAGTGGATTAGGACAAAGGGTAGGGTATGGCTACACCTTC,CASSGLGQRVGYGYTF,TRBV12-3/TRBV12-4,TRBJ1-2,many,.
TGTGCCAGCAGTTTATCGGCGGGGAGCGGAAAGGCAGATACGCAGTATTTT,CASSLSAGSGKADTQYF,TRBV27,TRBJ2-3,.,.
TGTGCCAGCAGCCTTACCCCGTCGGGGGGGCTGATCACCGGGGAGCTGTTTTTT,CASSLTPSGGLITGELFF,TRBV7-8,TRBJ2-2,many,TRBD2
TGTGCCAGCAGTTTTTATGGGGGGATGGATACGCAGTATTTT,CASSFYGGMDTQYF,TRBV27,TRBJ2-3,many,.
TGTGCCAGCTCACCCCCGGGGGAGACCCAGTACTTC,CASSPPGETQYF,TRBV18,TRBJ2-5,many,.
TGTGCCAGCAGCCAAGTAGGAAGGAATGAGCAGTTCTTC,CASSQVGRNEQFF,TRBV3-1,TRBJ2-1,many,.
TGCAGTGCTATAGGTCAGGGATTCTATAATTCACCCCTCCACTTT,CSAIGQGFYNSPLHF,TRBV20-1,TRBJ1-6,many,.
TGTGCCATCAATAAGGACAGCCGACAAGAGACCCAGTACTTC,CAINKDSRQETQYF,TRBV10-3,TRBJ2-5,few,.
TGTGCCAGCAGCGGTTGGGGAAGCAATCAGCCCCAGCATTTT,CASSGWGSNQPQHF,TRBV9,TRBJ1-5,many,.
TGTGCCACCAGCGAGTCCGGGACAGGGGGGTACAATGAGCAGTTCTTC,CATSESGTGGYNEQFF,TRBV15,TRBJ2-1,many,TRBD1
TGTGCCACGCGGCCTACAGGGGTGAACACTGAAGCTTTCTTT,CATRPTGVNTEAFF,TRBV10-3,TRBJ1-1,many,TRBD1
TGTGCCATCAGTGCGGAGCGTACCGGGGTTGAGCAGTTCTTC,CAISAERTGVEQFF,TRBV10-3,TRBJ2-1,many,.
TGCGCCAGCCGGGACCGCAGTTCTTCACCCCTCCACTTT,CASRDRSSSPLHF,TRBV5-1,TRBJ1-6,many,.
TGCAGTGCTAGATCCGGGACAGCCTTTACCGAGCAGTACTTC,CSARSGTAFTEQYF,TRBV20-1,TRBJ2-7,many,TRBD1
TGTGCCAGCAGCTTATTTAGCCGGGAGCTTTACAATGAGCTGTTCTTC,CASSLFSRELYNELFF,TRBV7-2,TRBJ2-1,many,.
TGTGCCAGCAGGGCCGGAGGGACAGTCTCCTACGAGCAGTACTTC,CASRAGGTVSYEQYF,TRBV12-3/TRBV12-4,TRBJ2-7,many,.
TGCAGTGCTAGAGAGTATAACTATGGCTACACCTTC,CSAREYNYGYTF,TRBV20-1,TRBJ1-2,many,.
TGCGCCAGCAGCCCGGGACACCTGAACACTGAAGCTTTCTTT,CASSPGHLNTEAFF,TRBV5-1,TRBJ1-1,many,.
TGTGCCAGCAGCTTGTTAGTATCCGGGGAGCTGTTTTTT,CASSLLVSGELFF,TRBV7-7,TRBJ2-2,medium-sized,.